The present T cell receptor (beta chain) was sequenced within a study of T cells in Graves' hyperthyroidism and ophthalmopathy. The overall study: Pretreatment peripheral blood was obtained at initial diagnosis.

The source material, RNA transcripts, was used to amplify TCR beta CDR3 regions. Using the HTBI primer set, a first-round RT-PCR was run on the TCR CDR3. MiXCR was run by TCRdb on the multiplex PCR reads, yielding one entry per CDR3 protein. Of approximately 330,000 distinct CDR3 sequences listed, over 15% are singletons. Researchers barred patients who had uncontrolled infection, other autoimmune disease, pregnancy or lactation. Orbital computed tomography, thyroid ultrasound, serum thyroxine and TRAb, and clinical symptoms together informed the diagnoses. This clonotype showed up just a few times. What it binds is not known. Overall study findings and caveats: In blood, most of the thyroid clonotypes expanded above 0.001 were also present.

This CDR3 is 16 amino acids long. Germline V CDR1 and CDR2: SEHNR, FQNEAQ (reference sequence). The V and J ends lost 1 base and 0 bases respectively, with 12 bases between them. The chain links TRBV7-9 to TRBJ2-5, with D possibly matching TRBD2 (6 bases). Material: blood. This receptor was identified in a woman between 45 and 65 years old with Graves' hyperthyroidism. The CDR3 DNA reads as TGTGCCAGCAGCTTAGGCGGGACTGCCTACCAAGAGACCCAGTACTTC. This translates into CASSLGGTAYQETQYF.